These 17 T cell receptor beta chains were sequenced from one sample in a study of blood T cell repertoires in COVID-19. The assay was immunoSEQ multiplex PCR, and TCRdb's table has in-frame clones only and misses some. Among 40,000 or so clones listed, approximately 93% were seen once. Sequencing was carried out using peripheral blood. These receptors were obtained from a man aged 50-59 years with active COVID-19.

The chain couples TRBV19 to TRBJ2-3, with 12 bases lining up with TRBD2. The trim removed 9 bases at V and 2 bases at J, leaving 3 bases unmatched. The CDR3 is 14 amino acids. Germline CDR1 LNHDA, CDR2 SQIVND (reference sequence). The CDR3 coding sequence is TGTGCCAGCGGACTAGCGGGGTCCACAGATACGCAGTATTTT. Its protein is CASGLAGSTDTQYF.

This chain joins TRBV5-6 and TRBJ1-1; 7 nucleotides line up with TRBD1. In germline, CDR1 is SGHDT, CDR2 YYEEEE. J gave up 2 bases and V 5 bases, and 3 bases lay outside the gene matches. CDR3 length: 13 amino acids. The CDR3 sequence is CASSRQGNTEAFF. CDR3 DNA sequence: TGTGCCAGCAGTCGACAGGGAAACACTGAAGCTTTCTTT.

The chain couples TRBV5-1 to TRBJ2-7; 7 nucleotides agree with TRBD1. The CDR3 contains 13 residues. Germline V gene sequence: CDR1 SGHRS, CDR2 YFSETQ. Germline trimming cut 3 bases from V and 4 bases from J; bases unmatched to any gene: 4. The DNA of the CDR3 is TGCGCCAGCAGCTGGGGGACAGAGTACGAGCAGTACTTC. Translated: CASSWGTEYEQYF.

The chain has TRBV2 and TRBJ2-2, with 7 bases matching TRBD2. Germline V lookup: CDR1 SNHLY, CDR2 FYNNEI. The CDR3 covers 13 residues. V lost 8 bases to trimming and J lost 5 bases; unmatched junction nucleotides: 5. Written as DNA, the CDR3 is TGTGCCAGCGGGCGGGAGCTTACCGGGGAGCTGTTTTTT. Translated, it gives CASGRELTGELFF.

The chain combines TRBV9 with TRBJ2-5; 7 bases are shared with TRBD2. The trim removed 3 bases at V and 5 bases at J, leaving 4 bases unmatched. The germline gives CDR1 SGDLS, CDR2 YYNGEE. The CDR3 is made up of 13 amino acids. The CDR3 loop reads CASSAFGGETQYF. The DNA for the CDR3 is TGTGCCAGCAGCGCCTTCGGGGGGGAGACCCAGTACTTC.

This chain connects TRBV6-1 to TRBJ2-3, with 7 bases fitting TRBD2. Germline assignment: CDR1 MNHNS and CDR2 SASEGT. The CDR3 extends over 15 amino acids. V lost 3 bases to trimming and J lost 2 bases; unmatched junction nucleotides: 5. CDR3 sequence reads: CASSEIGGYTDTQYF. CDR3 nucleotide sequence: TGTGCCAGCAGTGAGATCGGGGGGTACACAGATACGCAGTATTTT.

This chain uses TRBV2 with TRBJ2-7; the match to TRBD1 covers 8 bases. This CDR3 contains 13 residues. With V trimmed by 6 bases and J by 5 bases, 6 bases remained unmatched. Looked up from germline, CDR1 is SNHLY and CDR2 is FYNNEI. CDR3 loop: CASRWTGFDEQYF. CDR3 in DNA: TGTGCCAGCAGATGGACAGGGTTCGACGAGCAGTACTTC.

This chain joins TRBV30 and TRBJ2-3; 10 bases are a match to TRBD1. The CDR3 runs 14 residues. With 0 bases clipped from V and 5 bases from J, the junction kept 2 bases outside the gene matches. Germline lookup yields CDR1 GTSNPN and CDR2 SVGIG (reference sequence). This chain's CDR3 is CAWSVGTGVDTQYF. The CDR3 DNA sequence: TGTGCCTGGAGTGTAGGGACAGGGGTAGATACGCAGTATTTT.

This clone has a single count. The chain employs TRBV5-1 and TRBJ2-2, with D possibly matching TRBD1 (5 bases). V was clipped by 7 bases and J by 4 bases, with 11 bases between them. The CDR3 loop spans 13 amino acids. Per germline, CDR1 SGHRS and CDR2 YFSETQ. The CDR3 sequence is CASGSGATGELFF. The CDR3 bases are TGCGCCAGCGGATCTGGGGCCACCGGGGAGCTGTTTTTT.

This chain uses TRBV5-1 with TRBJ1-2, with TRBD1 identical over 7 bases. Per the germline V gene, CDR1 is SGHRS and CDR2 is YFSETQ. V shed 0 bases and J 4 bases; nucleotides not matched to a gene: 0. This CDR3 comprises 13 residues. The CDR3 sequence is CASSLEGAYGYTF. DNA of the CDR3: TGCGCCAGCAGCTTGGAGGGGGCCTATGGCTACACCTTC.

CDR3 in amino acids: CASSQTGLAKAFF. CDR3 coding DNA: TGCGCCAGCAGCCAAACGGGTTTGGCTAAAGCTTTCTTT. V and J are TRBV4-1 and TRBJ1-1, with D hard to call. The V gene lost 2 bases and the J gene lost 9 bases, with 13 bases spanning the gap. The germline V gene has CDR1 MGHRA and CDR2 YSYEKL. The CDR3 covers 13 residues.

The J gene is TRBJ2-3, the V gene TRBV21-1; TRBD1 is the table's D call, not checked against the DNA. TRBV21-1 is a known pseudogene. The CDR3 length is 15 residues. The CDR3 coding sequence is TGTGCCAGCAGCAAGGCCAGGGCAAAGATAGATACGCAGTATTTT. Encoded protein: CASSKARAKIDTQYF.

V is TRBV29-1 and J is TRBJ1-1; weak D call: TRBD1 (6 bases). V was shortened by 3 bases and J by 1 base, with 15 bases between the two germline ends. The CDR3 contains 15 residues. Per germline, CDR1 SQVTM and CDR2 ANQGSEA. This CDR3 reads CSVDPSGGTNTEAFF. Written as DNA, the CDR3 is TGCAGCGTTGATCCCTCGGGGGGCACGAACACTGAAGCTTTCTTT.

This sequence joins TRBV20-1 and TRBJ1-1; TRBD1 aligns across 9 bases. The CDR3 contains 11 residues. Germline V lookup: CDR1 DFQATT, CDR2 SNEGSKA (reference sequence). The CDR3 is CRGADRGEAFF. In nucleotides, the CDR3 is TGCAGGGGCGCGGACAGGGGCGAAGCTTTCTTT.

With respect to this clone: A read error may produce the germline difference seen at one junction end. The chain couples TRBV29-1 to TRBJ2-1, with D possibly TRBD1 on 6 matching bases. Germline assignment: CDR1 SQVTM and CDR2 ANQGSEA. The CDR3 runs 12 residues. CDR3 coding DNA: TGCAGCGGTGAACAGGGATACAATGAGCAGTTCTTC. Protein: CSGEQGYNEQFF.

The CDR3 reads CASSAGTGGQPQHF. For the CDR3, the DNA is TGTGCCAGCAGCGCCGGGACAGGGGGTCAGCCCCAGCATTTT. V gene TRBV9 combines with J gene TRBJ1-5, with 11 bases aligning to TRBD1. Germline CDR1 and CDR2: SGDLS and YYNGEE. This CDR3 has 14 residues. Trimming removed 3 bases from V and 6 bases from J; junction bases left unmatched: 2.

The chain joins TRBV27 to TRBJ2-3; 7 bases line up with TRBD2. This CDR3 is built from 16 residues. The J segment lost 2 bases and the V segment lost 3 bases, leaving 8 bases of the junction unmatched. In germline, CDR1 is MNHEY, CDR2 SMNVEV (reference sequence). The DNA for the CDR3 is TGTGCCAGCAGTTTCGGCGCGGGGGTCCCCACAGATACGCAGTATTTT. Residues: CASSFGAGVPTDTQYF.